In this sample, the clone carrying this T cell receptor (beta chain) turned up a few times. The target antigen is unknown. This could be a read error, since a much larger clone is one nucleotide away. The sample belongs to a study of T cells after yellow fever vaccination. TCRdb called the 5' RACE reads again in MiXCR, with one record for every CDR3 protein. The top ten hold roughly 3% of the sample, which has 150,000 to 200,000 distinct CDR3 sequences, roughly 6.2% seen once. Findings of the study overall: Clonotypes found in both CD4 and CD8 compartments made up a small share.

Sequencing used CD4+ T cells sorted from PBMCs, obtained on the day of the first yellow fever vaccination. The TCR originated in a man aged 18 to 30 who received the YFV17D yellow fever vaccine.

DNA for the CDR3: TGCGCCAGCAGCGGTAACCATGAGACCCAGTACTTC. This sequence encodes CASSGNHETQYF. The chain has TRBV5-1 and TRBJ2-5; no clear D gene. CDR3 length: 12 amino acids. Germline lookup yields CDR1 SGHRS and CDR2 YFSETQ.